Shown below are 9 T cell receptor beta chains from a single sample sequenced in a study of T cell responses to AZD1222 COVID-19 vaccine. The assay was immunoSEQ multiplex PCR, and TCRdb's table has in-frame clones only and misses some. The sample has 250,000 or so clones, roughly 93% seen once; the top ten hold roughly 0.5%. The material sequenced was peripheral blood, taken on day 0 of AZD1222 vaccination. These receptors originate from an adult in good health.

This chain links TRBV18 with TRBJ1-1; a possible D gene is TRBD1 (6 bases). The V end was cut by 3 bases, the J end by 1 base, with 18 bases between. Germline-derived CDR1 and CDR2 are KGHSH and LQKENI. This CDR3 spans 17 amino acids. DNA of the CDR3: TGTGCCAGCTCACCCACGGAACAGGGCGTTGGGAACACTGAAGCTTTCTTT. Protein product: CASSPTEQGVGNTEAFF.

V is TRBV7-9 and J is TRBJ2-1, with TRBD2 identical over 13 bases. CDR3 length: 16 amino acids. Germline lookup yields CDR1 SEHNR and CDR2 FQNEAQ (reference sequence). V lost 4 bases, J lost 4 bases, and 4 bases stayed unmatched. For the CDR3, the DNA is TGTGCCAGCAGCTCGACTAGCGGGGGGAGATACAATGAGCAGTTCTTC. As protein: CASSSTSGGRYNEQFF.

The V call is TRBV5-1, the J call TRBJ2-3; 9 bases fit TRBD2. Germline CDR1 reads SGHRS; CDR2 reads YFSETQ. J gave up 0 bases and V 0 bases, and 2 bases lay outside the gene matches. The CDR3 runs 16 residues. DNA for the CDR3: TGCGCCAGCAGCTTGGATAGCGGGGGAAGCACAGATACGCAGTATTTT. Translating it yields CASSLDSGGSTDTQYF. The full variable domain, with the rest looked up from reference TRBV5-1 and TRBJ2-3, is KAGVTQTPRYLIKTRGQQVTLSCSPISGHRSVSWYQQTPGQGLQFLFEYFSETQRNKGNFPGRFSGRQFSNSRSEMNVSTLELGDSALYLCASSLDSGGSTDTQYFGPGTRLTVL.

This clone has more than one count but fewer than ten. The chain has TRBV25-1 and TRBJ2-7, with 11 bases identical to TRBD2. CDR1 and CDR2 (germline): MGHDK, SYGVNS. V trimming: 8 bases; J trimming: 2 bases; junction bases outside the gene matches: 8. CDR3 length: 15 residues. The CDR3 loop reads CASQDGTSGTYEQYF. In DNA form, the CDR3 reads TGTGCCAGCCAAGACGGGACTAGCGGTACCTACGAGCAGTACTTC.

The gene calls are TRBV5-1 and TRBJ2-1; 10 bases are a match to TRBD2. In germline, CDR1 is SGHRS, CDR2 YFSETQ. The CDR3 totals 17 residues. V shed 4 bases, J shed 2 bases, and the junction held 9 bases outside the gene matches. CDR3 residues: CASSTAPGTSAYNEQFF. The CDR3 bases are TGCGCCAGCAGCACCGCCCCCGGGACTAGCGCCTACAATGAGCAGTTCTTC.

The V call is TRBV4-2, the J call TRBJ2-1; TRBD2 matches at 11 bases. The CDR3 spans 16 residues. CDR1 and CDR2 (germline): LGHNA, YNFKEQ. Unmatched junction bases numbered 4, after V lost 2 bases and J lost 4 bases. CDR3 in amino acids: CASSQSSGGPYNEQFF. CDR3 in DNA: TGTGCCAGCAGCCAATCTAGCGGGGGGCCTTACAATGAGCAGTTCTTC.

This rearrangement joins TRBV2 to TRBJ2-1, with 10 nucleotides matching TRBD2. V shed 5 bases, J shed 10 bases, and the junction held 8 bases outside the gene matches. The germline V gene encodes CDR1 SNHLY and CDR2 FYNNEI. CDR3 size: 14 residues. The CDR3 DNA is TGTGCCAGCAGTTCAACCACGACTAGCGGGGAGCAGTTCTTC. Amino acids: CASSSTTTSGEQFF. The full variable domain, its missing parts supplied by reference TRBV2 and TRBJ2-1, is EPEVTQTPSHQVTQMGQEVILRCVPISNHLYFYWYRQILGQKVEFLVSFYNNEISEKSEIFDDQFSVERPDGSNFTLKIRSTKLEDSAMYFCASSSTTTSGEQFFGPGTRLTVL.

J is TRBJ2-5 and V is TRBV24-1; possible D gene TRBD2, 5 bases. The V end lost 4 bases, the J end lost 7 bases, and 12 bases lay between the germline ends. Germline V lookup: CDR1 KGHDR, CDR2 SFDVKD. The CDR3 runs 13 residues. CDR3 residues: CATSEGGPGTQYF. DNA of the CDR3: TGTGCCACCAGTGAAGGAGGCCCGGGGACCCAGTACTTC.

The chain joins TRBV5-4 to TRBJ1-3, with TRBD1 matching 8 bases. V shed 5 bases and J 2 bases; nucleotides not matched to a gene: 6. CDR3 length: 15 residues. The germline V gene has CDR1 SGHNT and CDR2 YYREEE (reference sequence). CDR3 bases: TGTGCCAGCAGTTTAGGGACAGGCACTGGAAACACCATATATTTT. Translating gives CASSLGTGTGNTIYF.